This T cell receptor (beta chain) was identified during a study of T cells after yellow fever vaccination. Between the trimmed V and J ends, which lost 8 bases and 4 bases, there was a span of 11 bases. Germline V CDR1 and CDR2: MNHEY, SVGEGT. The CDR3 sequence is 12 residues long. Via MiXCR, TCRdb re-called the 5' RACE reads, giving one row per CDR3 protein. The sample has some 250,000 distinct CDR3 sequences, about 3.5% seen once. This clonotype was counted ten times or more. Sequencing was performed on PBMCs, taken 15 days after the yellow fever booster vaccination. The chain joins TRBV6-2 or TRBV6-3 to TRBJ2-5, with D hard to call. This receptor was identified in a man between 18 and 29 years old who received the YFV17D yellow fever vaccine. This CDR3 reads CASSYPGETQYF. The CDR3 DNA sequence: TGTGCCAGCTCGTATCCGGGAGAGACCCAGTACTTC.